The entry below describes one T cell receptor (beta chain). The data originate from a study of tumor-infiltrating lymphocytes in primary liver carcinoma. The researchers produced TCR beta cDNA from 500 ng total RNA with a constant-region primer. Each TCR beta library was derived from three nested multiplex PCR rounds that employed slightly modified ARM-PCR. Investigators reported that the first two PCR rounds, at around 10 cycles each, used TRBV1-TRBV30 forward primers with a C-beta reverse primer. Using its own MiXCR run on the multiplex PCR reads, TCRdb lists one record per CDR3 protein. Of 310,000 or so distinct CDR3 sequences listed, roughly three fifths are singletons. V gave up 0 bases and J gave up 6 bases, with 12 bases separating them. Germline V gives CDR1 SGHVS, CDR2 FQNEAQ. The CDR3 totals 14 residues. Extraction also yielded germline DNA, while blood RNA was obtained from unsorted whole blood.

The sample was peripheral blood. The gene calls are TRBV7-8 and TRBJ2-7, with D perhaps given as TRBD1 or TRBD2 (5 bases each). This sequence was found in a woman in her 30s with primary liver carcinoma and hepatitis B virus infection. The CDR3 region is CASSLAGYGGEQYF. CDR3 sequence (DNA): TGTGCCAGCAGCTTAGCGGGATATGGGGGCGAGCAGTACTTC.